Below are 15 T cell receptor beta chains sequenced from a single sample in a study of Graves' ophthalmopathy and Graves' hyperthyroidism. RNA transcripts were the source from which TCR beta CDR3 regions were amplified. The library came from an HTBI-primed first-round RT-PCR and a second-round multiplex PCR. TCRdb re-called the multiplex PCR reads with MiXCR, one entry per CDR3 protein. Of 300,000 or so distinct CDR3 sequences in the sample, roughly 17% were seen once. The sample was peripheral blood. The receptor source for this set is an adult man with Graves' ophthalmopathy.

This clonotype was counted at least ten times. The chain is built from TRBV12-3 or TRBV12-4 and TRBJ2-2, with 12 bases matching TRBD2. The CDR3 length is 15 residues. V shed 7 bases and J 4 bases; nucleotides not matched to a gene: 4. CDR3 loop: CASTAGLAGTGELFF. In DNA, the CDR3 is TGTGCCAGCACCGCGGGACTAGCGGGCACCGGGGAGCTGTTTTTT.

This clonotype was seen a single time. The V call is TRBV2, the J call TRBJ2-7; TRBD1 agrees at 7 bases. V shed 6 bases and J 3 bases; nucleotides not matched to a gene: 5. Germline V gene data show CDR1 as SNHLY and CDR2 as FYNNEI. The CDR3 totals 13 residues. CDR3 sequence reads: CASRYTGVYEQYF. The DNA of the CDR3 is TGTGCCAGCAGGTATACAGGGGTCTACGAGCAGTACTTC.

This clonotype showed up many times. The chain links TRBV13 to TRBJ2-5; D is tentatively TRBD1 or TRBD2 (6 bases each). V was shortened by 6 bases and J by 1 base, with 15 bases between the two germline ends. The CDR3 sequence is 15 residues long. Germline-derived CDR1 and CDR2 are PRHDT and FYEKMQ (reference sequence). The CDR3, as DNA: TGTGCCAGCAGTTTTCCCACGGGGGCCCAAGAGACCCAGTACTTC. It codes for CASSFPTGAQETQYF.

The chain combines TRBV5-1 with TRBJ1-2; 7 bases match TRBD1. V shed 0 bases and J 5 bases; nucleotides not matched to a gene: 7. Germline V gene lookup returns CDR1 SGHRS and CDR2 YFSETQ. The CDR3 sequence is 15 residues long. The CDR3 is CASSLGGQAHYGYTF. Here the CDR3 DNA reads TGCGCCAGCAGCTTGGGTGGACAGGCCCATTATGGCTACACCTTC.

This sequence joins TRBV6-5 and TRBJ2-7; 8 nucleotides align to TRBD1. The CDR3 extends over 14 amino acids. The junction had 4 bases not matched to a gene; V was cut back by 2 bases and J by 4 bases. Germline CDR1 is MNHEY and CDR2 is SVGAGI. In DNA form, the CDR3 reads TGTGCCAGCAGTTACGACAGGGGACCGTACGAGCAGTACTTC. Encoded protein: CASSYDRGPYEQYF.

This clonotype was counted ten times or more. The chain combines TRBV28 with TRBJ2-6, with a weak D call TRBD1 (5 bases). Germline CDR1 and CDR2: MDHEN and SYDVKM. The CDR3 consists of 20 residues. Trimming took 4 bases from V and 0 from J, leaving 22 bases between them. The CDR3 DNA sequence: TGTGCCAGCAGTTCCCGTAAGACAGCTGGAGTCGGCTCTGGGGCCAACGTCCTGACTTTC. The encoded protein is CASSSRKTAGVGSGANVLTF.

The table lists this clonotype with many counts. This chain links TRBV20-1 with TRBJ2-7; the match to TRBD2 covers 9 bases. The CDR3 runs to 14 residues. J lost 3 bases, V lost 5 bases, and 8 bases had no gene match. Germline assignment: CDR1 DFQATT and CDR2 SNEGSKA (reference sequence). CDR3 DNA sequence: TGCAGTGCTGGGGGGCTAGCGGGACACTACGAGCAGTACTTC. The encoded protein is CSAGGLAGHYEQYF.

CDR3 in DNA: TGTGCCAGCAGCCAAGGGCTGGTCAATCAGCCCCAGCATTTT. As protein: CASSQGLVNQPQHF. The chain is built from TRBV3-1 and TRBJ1-5, with no clear D. CDR3 size: 14 residues. Germline assignment: CDR1 LGHDT and CDR2 YNNKEL (reference sequence). V was pared by 1 base and J by 3 bases, with 7 bases between.

The gene calls are TRBV6-1 and TRBJ1-2; no firm D call. The V end was cut by 4 bases, the J end by 6 bases, with 12 bases between. Germline loops: CDR1 MNHNS, CDR2 SASEGT. The CDR3 covers 13 residues. This chain's CDR3 is CASSVEGYDGYTF. Written as DNA, the CDR3 is TGTGCCAGCAGTGTGGAGGGTTATGATGGCTACACCTTC.

With regard to this clonotype: A read error may explain this, as a much larger clone is one base away. V gene TRBV7-9 combines with J gene TRBJ1-6; 7 nucleotides agree with TRBD1. Trimming removed 2 bases from V and 12 bases from J; junction bases left unmatched: 16. This CDR3 region has 17 residues. The germline CDR1 and CDR2 sequences are SEHNR and FQNEAQ (reference sequence). The CDR3, as DNA: TGTGCCAGCAGCTTATTCCCGCCGACAGGGATCGGTTTACCCCTCCACTTT. This translates into CASSLFPPTGIGLPLHF. Together with reference TRBV7-9 and TRBJ1-6, the CDR3 gives the full variable domain: DTGVSQNPRHKITKRGQNVTFRCDPISEHNRLYWYRQTLGQGPEFLTYFQNEAQLEKSRLLSDRFSAERPKGSFSTLEIQRTEQGDSAMYLCASSLFPPTGIGLPLHFGNGTRLTVT.

DNA of the CDR3: TGTGCCAGCAGCCCGGACATTCTGGGACTAGCCTCCTCCTCTGGGGCCAACGTCCTGACTTTC. Its translation: CASSPDILGLASSSGANVLTF. The chain combines TRBV13 with TRBJ2-6; 9 bases agree with TRBD2. V dropped 5 bases and J dropped 0; count of bases not matched to a gene: 17. Germline assignment: CDR1 PRHDT and CDR2 FYEKMQ (reference sequence). The CDR3 is 21 amino acids.

This clonotype was counted at least ten times. The chain recombines TRBV28 with TRBJ2-7, with 8 nucleotides matching TRBD1. The length of the CDR3 is 14 residues. Germline lookup yields CDR1 MDHEN and CDR2 SYDVKM. V dropped 5 bases and J dropped 2; count of bases not matched to a gene: 5. This chain's CDR3 is CASSQDRVTYEQYF. The CDR3 DNA sequence: TGTGCCAGCAGTCAGGACAGGGTCACCTACGAGCAGTACTTC. Variable domain in full (rest from reference TRBV28 and TRBJ2-7): DVKVTQSSRYLVKRTGEKVFLECVQDMDHENMFWYRQDPGLGLRLIYFSYDVKMKEKGDIPEGYSVSREKKERFSLILESASTNQTSMYLCASSQDRVTYEQYFGPGTRLTVT.

This clonotype has ten or more counts. This chain joins TRBV7-3 and TRBJ2-7, with 8 positions matching TRBD2. The CDR3 runs to 14 residues. Per the germline V gene, CDR1 is SGHTA and CDR2 is FQGTGA. The trim removed 1 base at V and 5 bases at J, leaving 4 bases unmatched. The CDR3 reads CASSLSGRRDEQYF. The DNA of the CDR3 is TGTGCCAGCAGCTTAAGCGGGAGGAGGGACGAGCAGTACTTC.

The gene calls are TRBV27 and TRBJ1-1; 11 bases map to TRBD1. The CDR3 loop spans 15 amino acids. Per the germline V gene, CDR1 is MNHEY and CDR2 is SMNVEV (reference sequence). V lost 9 bases and J lost 1; bases outside the gene matches: 7. The CDR3 reads CASLPGTGGNTEAFF. Written as DNA, the CDR3 is TGTGCCAGTCTACCCGGGACAGGGGGGAACACTGAAGCTTTCTTT.

This clonotype came up many times. The V and J genes are TRBV6-1 and TRBJ1-5; D call uncertain. The CDR3 runs to 15 residues. V was trimmed by 4 bases and J by 0 bases, leaving 10 bases between them. CDR1 MNHNS and CDR2 SASEGT come from the germline V gene. CDR3 protein: CASSGGLYSNQPQHF. CDR3 DNA sequence: TGTGCCAGCAGTGGAGGACTGTATAGCAATCAGCCCCAGCATTTT.